These 24 T cell receptor beta chains came from one sample sequenced in a study of T cell changes during pregnancy in multiple sclerosis. Sequencing used immunoSEQ multiplex PCR; TCRdb keeps in-frame clones, though not all of them. The sample includes under 85,000 clones, under 95% of them seen just once. This material consisted of CD4+ T cells from peripheral blood mononuclear cells, taken in the second trimester of pregnancy. The receptors were sampled from a female donor with multiple sclerosis, enrolled in a pregnancy study.

V gene TRBV28 combines with J gene TRBJ1-5, with D possibly matching TRBD1 (6 bases). Germline assignment: CDR1 MDHEN and CDR2 SYDVKM. Trimming removed 2 bases at V and 1 base at J, with 15 bases between. This CDR3 contains 17 residues. The CDR3 region is CASSLKGGWGSNQPQHF. Written as DNA, the CDR3 is TGTGCCAGCAGTTTAAAGGGGGGGTGGGGGAGCAATCAGCCCCAGCATTTT.

The chain recombines TRBV6-5 with TRBJ1-4; 10 bases are a match to TRBD1. Germline values: CDR1 MNHEY, CDR2 SVGAGI. This CDR3 has 15 amino acids. V lost 6 bases, J lost 3 bases, and 4 bases stayed unmatched. The chain's CDR3 is CASSRQGAANEKLFF. CDR3 in DNA: TGTGCCAGCAGCCGACAGGGGGCAGCTAATGAAAAACTGTTTTTT.

The rearrangement joins TRBV10-3 to TRBJ1-6; 7 nucleotides line up with TRBD1. The CDR3 has 13 amino acids. With V trimmed by 11 bases and J by 7 bases, 8 bases remained unmatched. Germline CDR1 reads ENHRY; CDR2 reads SYGVKD. The CDR3 here is CAACDRDNSPLHF. CDR3 bases: TGTGCCGCCTGCGACAGGGACAATTCACCCCTCCACTTT.

The genes are TRBV7-2 and TRBJ1-4, with unresolved D. CDR3 size: 15 residues. In germline, CDR1 is SGHTA, CDR2 FQGNSA. V lost 3 bases, J lost 0 bases, and 8 bases lay in between. The CDR3 here is CASSFRTATNEKLFF. DNA of the CDR3: TGTGCCAGCAGCTTCCGGACTGCAACTAATGAAAAACTGTTTTTT.

The chain combines TRBV5-1 with TRBJ2-1; 10 bases map to TRBD2. Looked up from germline, CDR1 is SGHRS and CDR2 is YFSETQ. This CDR3 contains 15 residues. Trimming cost V 4 bases and J 4 bases; bases outside gene matches: 5. CDR3 sequence: CASSMTSGYYNEQFF. The CDR3 nucleotides are TGCGCCAGCAGCATGACTAGCGGGTATTACAATGAGCAGTTCTTC.

V is TRBV5-1 and J is TRBJ1-2, with D possibly being TRBD1 (6 bases). The CDR3 has 13 amino acids. The germline V gene encodes CDR1 SGHRS and CDR2 YFSETQ. The V end was cut by 0 bases, the J end by 3 bases, with 6 bases between. The CDR3 DNA reads TGCGCCAGCAGCTTGGACAGGGACTATGGCTACACCTTC. It yields the protein CASSLDRDYGYTF.

The rearrangement links TRBV7-3 to TRBJ2-2; TRBD1 is a possible D gene (6 bases). The CDR3 totals 13 residues. With 5 bases removed from V and 4 bases from J, the gap between germline ends came to 8 bases. Germline CDR1 and CDR2: SGHTA and FQGTGA. The CDR3 coding sequence is TGTGCCAGCAGCCCAGGGGTCACCGGGGAGCTGTTTTTT. Amino acids: CASSPGVTGELFF.

The rearrangement links TRBV2 to TRBJ1-4; 7 nucleotides line up with TRBD1. Germline trimming cut 7 bases from V and 6 bases from J; bases unmatched to any gene: 5. The CDR3 covers 13 residues. The germline CDR1 and CDR2 sequences are SNHLY and FYNNEI. In DNA, the CDR3 is TGTGCCAGCAAGGGGGGACAGTATGAAAAACTGTTTTTT. This sequence encodes CASKGGQYEKLFF.

The chain recombines TRBV28 with TRBJ1-2, with a tentative D call TRBD1 (6 bases). This CDR3 spans 12 amino acids. The ends were cut back, 6 bases at V and 4 bases at J, with 9 bases in the middle. Germline V lookup: CDR1 MDHEN, CDR2 SYDVKM. The CDR3 bases are TGTGCCAGCAGCCAGGGGACCTATGGCTACACCTTC. Translated: CASSQGTYGYTF.

The chain has TRBV16 and TRBJ2-7; D may be TRBD2 (5 bases). The CDR3 has 11 amino acids. Per the germline V gene, CDR1 is KGHSY and CDR2 is FQNENV. The V end lost 2 bases, the J end lost 7 bases, and 6 bases lay between the germline ends. The CDR3 DNA reads as TGTGCCAGCAGCCAACCGGGGGAGCAGTACTTC. Protein product: CASSQPGEQYF.

This clone was seen just once. The chain combines TRBV5-6 with TRBJ2-5; no clear D. There are 13 residues in the CDR3. Germline values: CDR1 SGHDT, CDR2 YYEEEE. V lost 2 bases and J 2 bases, leaving 7 bases between the germline ends. The CDR3 DNA reads TGTGCCAGCAGCTTCCTACAGCAAGAGACCCAGTACTTC. The encoded protein is CASSFLQQETQYF.

The chain links TRBV5-4 to TRBJ2-5, with TRBD2 identical over 9 bases. Germline V gives CDR1 SGHNT, CDR2 YYREEE (reference sequence). Losses at the gene ends were 4 bases for V and 0 bases for J; bases not matched to a gene: 7. The CDR3 length is 16 residues. As DNA, the CDR3 is TGTGCCAGCAGCGTAATAGCGGGGGTTAACCAAGAGACCCAGTACTTC. Its protein product is CASSVIAGVNQETQYF.

V is TRBV28 and J is TRBJ1-4; TRBD1 aligns across 7 bases. The CDR3 is 14 residues long. Germline CDR1 reads MDHEN; CDR2 reads SYDVKM. V dropped 3 bases and J dropped 14; count of bases not matched to a gene: 12. This CDR3 reads CASSFPMMTRGLFF. In DNA, the CDR3 is TGTGCCAGCAGTTTCCCTATGATGACCAGGGGGCTGTTTTTT.

The CDR3 DNA reads as TGTGCCAGCAGGGACTCAGGGGGACCCAACAATGAGCAGTTCTTC. Its translation: CASRDSGGPNNEQFF. The chain links TRBV27 to TRBJ2-1, with 7 bases identical to TRBD1. Germline CDR1 MNHEY, CDR2 SMNVEV (reference sequence). The V and J ends lost 6 bases and 5 bases, in that order; junction bases with no gene match: 10. The CDR3 runs 15 residues.

In DNA form, the CDR3 reads TGTGCCAGCAGCCCCGTAGACAGGCCGGCTAATGAAAAACTGTTTTTT. Its protein product is CASSPVDRPANEKLFF. The rearrangement uses TRBV6-6 and TRBJ1-4; D is possibly TRBD1 (6 bases). Trimming removed 6 bases from V and 3 bases from J, with 17 bases in between. The germline gives CDR1 MNHNY, CDR2 SVGAGI (reference sequence). This CDR3 is 16 amino acids long.

The V gene is TRBV7-8, the J gene TRBJ2-7, with TRBD2 matching 8 bases. J gave up 3 bases and V 5 bases, and 12 bases lay outside the gene matches. The CDR3 length is 16 residues. CDR1 and CDR2 from the germline V gene are SGHVS and FQNEAQ. CDR3 coding DNA: TGTGCCAGCAGCACGGGGGGGCAGTTTTCAAACTACGAGCAGTACTTC. It codes for CASSTGGQFSNYEQYF.

This chain connects TRBV19 to TRBJ2-6, with TRBD1 as a possible D gene (6 bases). Looked up from germline, CDR1 is LNHDA and CDR2 is SQIVND (reference sequence). Between the trimmed V and J ends, which lost 8 bases and 0 bases, there was a span of 17 bases. The CDR3 totals 17 residues. CDR3 amino acids: CASGIDRFSSGANVLTF. The CDR3, as DNA: TGTGCCAGTGGAATCGACAGGTTTTCCTCTGGGGCCAACGTCCTGACTTTC.

The chain has TRBV2 and TRBJ1-1, with D unclear. The CDR3 has 13 residues. Germline V gives CDR1 SNHLY, CDR2 FYNNEI. V was clipped by 10 bases and J by 1 base, with 13 bases between them. In DNA form, the CDR3 reads TGTGCCACCAAACTAAACGAGAACACTGAAGCTTTCTTT. It specifies CATKLNENTEAFF.

V gene TRBV14 combines with J gene TRBJ2-2, with 8 positions matching TRBD2. V lost 1 base, J lost 7 bases, and 5 bases stayed unmatched. This CDR3 is built from 15 residues. Germline values: CDR1 SGHDN, CDR2 FVKESK. CDR3 in DNA: TGTGCCAGCAGCCAAGCAGCGGGAGTTCTCGGGGAGCTGTTTTTT. Amino acids: CASSQAAGVLGELFF. Full variable domain (remainder filled in from reference TRBV14 and TRBJ2-2): EAGVTQFPSHSVIEKGQTVTLRCDPISGHDNLYWYRRVMGKEIKFLLHFVKESKQDESGMPNNRFLAERTGGTYSTLKVQPAELEDSGVYFCASSQAAGVLGELFFGEGSRLTVL.

The CDR3 nucleotides are TGTGCCACCAGCAGAGCCGGGACAGGGGGCGACTACACCTTC. Translating it yields CATSRAGTGGDYTF. The chain combines TRBV15 with TRBJ1-2; 12 nucleotides match TRBD1. Germline-derived CDR1 and CDR2 are LNHNV and YYDKDF (reference sequence). Unmatched junction bases numbered 4, after V lost 1 base and J lost 10 bases. The CDR3 length is 14 residues.

The rearrangement uses TRBV6-5 and TRBJ2-2; unclear D gene. Trimming took 1 base from V and 4 from J, leaving 7 bases between them. This CDR3 contains 14 residues. Germline V gene lookup returns CDR1 MNHEY and CDR2 SVGAGI. The CDR3 nucleotides read TGTGCCAGCAGTTACTTAGTCCCCACCGGGGAGCTGTTTTTT. Translating gives CASSYLVPTGELFF.

The chain is built from TRBV27 and TRBJ1-6; 7 bases map to TRBD1. V was clipped by 5 bases and J by 3 bases; unmatched bases: 7. The CDR3 length is 16 residues. Germline V gene sequence: CDR1 MNHEY, CDR2 SMNVEV (reference sequence). CDR3 in DNA: TGTGCCAGCAGTAGAACAGGGGTTCTCTATAATTCACCCCTCCACTTT. Its protein is CASSRTGVLYNSPLHF.

This clone was seen once. The DNA for the CDR3 is TGTGCCAGCAGTGAAGCGCTTAGTGGGGGGAATCAGCCCCAGCATTTT. Translating it yields CASSEALSGGNQPQHF. The chain links TRBV2 to TRBJ1-5; TRBD1 might be the D (5 bases). CDR1 SNHLY and CDR2 FYNNEI come from the germline V gene. The CDR3 sequence is 16 residues long. V was cut by 0 bases and J by 4 bases, with 13 bases left in between.

The J gene is TRBJ2-5, the V gene TRBV7-9; 10 positions agree with TRBD2. CDR3 length: 17 amino acids. Trimming at V came to 4 bases and at J to 3 bases, leaving 11 bases not matched to a gene. Germline CDR1 SEHNR, CDR2 FQNEAQ (reference sequence). The chain's CDR3 is CASSSHRASGRKETQYF. CDR3 DNA sequence: TGTGCCAGCAGCTCTCACCGGGCTAGCGGGAGAAAAGAGACCCAGTACTTC.